Presented here are 25 T cell receptor beta chains from one specimen sequenced in a study of cytomegalovirus exposure and HLA in healthy donors. Use of 60 Vbeta and 13 Jbeta primers characterized the PCR. Produced via immunoSEQ multiplex PCR; TCRdb's table is partial and in-frame only. The sample includes about 200,000 clones. The sample was PBMCs. These TCRs come from a man younger than 45 in good health and CMV-seronegative.

Note on this clone: At the DNA level, this CDR3 is encoded by other sequences in the same sample as well. The genes are TRBV7-9 and TRBJ1-2, with 11 bases fitting TRBD1. From germline, CDR1 is SEHNR and CDR2 FQNEAQ (reference sequence). The CDR3 length is 16 residues. V was clipped by 4 bases and J by 3 bases; unmatched bases: 7. CDR3 bases: TGTGCCAGCAGCTACGGGACAGGGGGGAAAGACTATGGCTACACCTTC. Protein: CASSYGTGGKDYGYTF.

As concerns this clone: The sample holds other DNA sequences that translate to the same CDR3. The V call is TRBV7-2, the J call TRBJ2-1; D perhaps matches TRBD1 (6 bases). Germline CDR1 and CDR2: SGHTA and FQGNSA. V was clipped by 3 bases and J by 8 bases, with 17 bases between them. CDR3 length: 15 residues. The CDR3 loop is CASSFEGPSGDEQFF. CDR3 DNA: TGTGCCAGCAGCTTCGAGGGGCCGTCAGGGGATGAGCAGTTCTTC.

The rearrangement links TRBV5-8 to TRBJ1-5; D is uncertain. Trimming shortened V by 4 bases and J by 4 bases, and 18 bases separated the two germline ends. Germline-derived CDR1 and CDR2 are SGHTS and YDEGEE. The CDR3 consists of 16 residues. CDR3 region: CASSPFSGGINQPQHF. DNA for the CDR3: TGTGCCAGCAGCCCTTTCTCTGGCGGCATAAATCAGCCCCAGCATTTT.

The rearrangement joins TRBV4-2 to TRBJ1-6, with 7 bases aligning to TRBD1. J gave up 7 bases and V 3 bases, and 12 bases lay outside the gene matches. Germline V gene data show CDR1 as LGHNA and CDR2 as YNFKEQ. The length of the CDR3 is 17 residues. CDR3: CASSQDTGAAENSPLHF. CDR3 sequence (DNA): TGTGCCAGCAGCCAGGATACAGGGGCCGCTGAGAATTCACCCCTCCACTTT.

The chain is built from TRBV27 and TRBJ1-2, with TRBD1 identical over 8 bases. Germline V gives CDR1 MNHEY, CDR2 SMNVEV (reference sequence). The CDR3 contains 16 residues. V gave up 4 bases and J gave up 1 base; unmatched junction bases: 8. The CDR3 region is CASSSGQGAINYGYTF. The CDR3 nucleotides read TGTGCCAGCAGTTCCGGACAGGGTGCTATTAACTATGGCTACACCTTC.

The rearrangement uses TRBV27 and TRBJ1-4; the D is unclear. V lost 1 base, J lost 8 bases, and 11 bases lay in between. Germline values: CDR1 MNHEY, CDR2 SMNVEV (reference sequence). The CDR3 extends over 14 amino acids. CDR3 in DNA: TGTGCCAGCAGTTTATTGGAGGGCAGAGAAAAACTGTTTTTT. Translated, it gives CASSLLEGREKLFF. The whole variable domain, filled in from reference TRBV27 and TRBJ1-4, reads EAQVTQNPRYLITVTGKKLTVTCSQNMNHEYMSWYRQDPGLGLRQIYYSMNVEVTDKGDVPEGYKVSRKEKRNFPLILESPSPNQTSLYFCASSLLEGREKLFFGSGTQLSVL.

This chain uses TRBV10-2 with TRBJ1-5; D is perhaps TRBD1 (6 bases). The germline V and J ends were trimmed by 5 bases and 4 bases, with 12 bases remaining between them. Germline-derived CDR1 and CDR2 are WSHSY and SAAADI. CDR3 length: 14 amino acids. The CDR3 is CASSLGGSNQPQHF. The CDR3 nucleotides read TGCGCCAGCAGTCTAGGGGGAAGTAATCAGCCCCAGCATTTT.

V gene TRBV10-3 combines with J gene TRBJ1-5; 9 positions agree with TRBD1. Germline V gene sequence: CDR1 ENHRY, CDR2 SYGVKD. This CDR3 is 15 amino acids long. Trimming took 4 bases from V and 3 from J; bases not matched to a gene: 4. CDR3 DNA sequence: TGTGCCATCAGTGGGGGGGACAGGGCCAATCAGCCCCAGCATTTT. It codes for CAISGGDRANQPQHF.

This chain connects TRBV19 to TRBJ2-3, with TRBD1 matching over 7 bases. The length of the CDR3 is 13 residues. V shed 10 bases and J 6 bases; nucleotides not matched to a gene: 10. Germline assignment: CDR1 LNHDA and CDR2 SQIVND (reference sequence). The DNA for the CDR3 is TGTGCCATGTCGGACAGGACTGGGGATACGCAGTATTTT. Its protein product is CAMSDRTGDTQYF.

This chain joins TRBV6-4 and TRBJ2-2, with TRBD1 matching 7 bases. The CDR3 is made up of 13 amino acids. The trim removed 4 bases at V and 6 bases at J, leaving 2 bases unmatched. Per the germline V gene, CDR1 is MRHNA and CDR2 is SNTAGT. The CDR3 DNA sequence: TGTGCCAGCAGTGGGCAGGGGGCCGGGGAGCTGTTTTTT. Protein sequence: CASSGQGAGELFF.

The V call is TRBV7-9, the J call TRBJ2-3; tentative D call: TRBD2 (6 bases). CDR1 is SEHNR, CDR2 FQNEAQ, per germline (reference sequence). The CDR3 totals 14 residues. V dropped 3 bases and J dropped 3 bases, with 10 bases sitting between them. The CDR3 protein is CASSFTGVTDTQYF. In DNA, the CDR3 is TGTGCCAGCAGCTTTACGGGGGTGACAGATACGCAGTATTTT.

The chain has TRBV9 and TRBJ1-6; D gene uncertain. The ends were cut back, 5 bases at V and 5 bases at J, with 8 bases in the middle. This CDR3 has 13 residues. Germline V gene lookup returns CDR1 SGDLS and CDR2 YYNGEE. This chain's CDR3 is CASRRADNSPLHF. CDR3 nucleotides: TGTGCCAGCAGGAGGGCCGATAATTCACCCCTCCACTTT.

The V call is TRBV9, the J call TRBJ2-3; 10 bases match TRBD2. Trimming cost V 0 bases and J 4 bases; bases outside gene matches: 2. The CDR3 sequence is 15 residues long. Germline assignment: CDR1 SGDLS and CDR2 YYNGEE. The CDR3 DNA follows: TGTGCCAGCAGCGTAGGACTAGCGGGCCCAGATACGCAGTATTTT. This gives the protein CASSVGLAGPDTQYF.

The chain recombines TRBV18 with TRBJ1-1, with 7 nucleotides matching TRBD1. The CDR3 covers 13 residues. Unmatched junction bases numbered 6, after V lost 3 bases and J lost 8 bases. Germline V gene sequence: CDR1 KGHSH, CDR2 LQKENI. As DNA, the CDR3 is TGTGCCAGCTCACCCGGGGACAGTTCCGAAGCTTTCTTT. It encodes CASSPGDSSEAFF.

The chain employs TRBV6-5 and TRBJ1-5; D remains ambiguous. V shed 2 bases and J shed 3 bases, with 8 bases lying between them. This CDR3 spans 14 amino acids. CDR1 MNHEY and CDR2 SVGAGI come from the germline V gene. CDR3 DNA sequence: TGTGCCAGCAGTTACGAGCGGTACAATCAGCCCCAGCATTTT. It specifies CASSYERYNQPQHF.

The V gene is TRBV7-2, the J gene TRBJ1-1, with 7 bases that match TRBD1. This CDR3 is 14 amino acids long. The germline gives CDR1 SGHTA, CDR2 FQGNSA. The J segment lost 1 base and the V segment lost 7 bases, leaving 6 bases of the junction unmatched. The chain's CDR3 is CASTVGQPNTEAFF. The CDR3 DNA follows: TGTGCCAGCACCGTGGGACAGCCGAACACTGAAGCTTTCTTT.

The chain recombines TRBV11-2 with TRBJ1-3; possible D gene TRBD1, 5 bases. The CDR3 spans 15 residues. CDR1 and CDR2 (germline): SGHAT, FQNNGV. Trimming shortened V by 2 bases and J by 4 bases, and 12 bases separated the two germline ends. Written as DNA, the CDR3 is TGTGCCAGCAGCTTATCCCCGGAGGGGGGAAACACCATATATTTT. It is translated as CASSLSPEGGNTIYF.

V and J are TRBV7-8 and TRBJ1-4; D may be TRBD1 (5 bases). CDR3 size: 17 residues. Trimming left V 2 bases short and J 8 bases short, with 21 bases between. Germline assignment: CDR1 SGHVS and CDR2 FQNEAQ. The CDR3 region is CASSLIPYGAGDEKLFF. DNA of the CDR3: TGTGCCAGCAGCTTAATTCCGTATGGGGCAGGAGACGAAAAACTGTTTTTT.

The chain joins TRBV5-5 to TRBJ2-3; TRBD1 matches 9 bases. V lost 4 bases to trimming and J lost 5 bases; unmatched junction nucleotides: 11. The CDR3 spans 16 residues. The germline V gene encodes CDR1 SGHKS and CDR2 YYEKEE (reference sequence). The DNA of the CDR3 is TGTGCCAGCAGCCCGCCGCGGGACAGGGCGATAGATACGCAGTATTTT. It yields the protein CASSPPRDRAIDTQYF.

The gene calls are TRBV10-3 and TRBJ1-2; 11 nucleotides agree with TRBD1. The junction had 12 bases not matched to a gene; V was cut back by 10 bases and J by 8 bases. This CDR3 is built from 14 residues. CDR1 ENHRY and CDR2 SYGVKD come from the germline V gene. The CDR3 sequence is CATYRGQGAHGYTF. DNA for the CDR3: TGTGCCACCTACCGAGGACAGGGGGCGCACGGCTACACCTTC.

This chain connects TRBV5-4 to TRBJ2-7, with a tentative D call TRBD2 (5 bases). Germline CDR1 is SGHNT and CDR2 is YYREEE (reference sequence). The CDR3 consists of 15 residues. Trimming took 6 bases from V and 2 from J, leaving 18 bases between them. The DNA for the CDR3 is TGTGCCAGCACCCTCTCGGCGAGCGGAGCCTACGAGCAGTACTTC. Its protein is CASTLSASGAYEQYF.

This chain uses TRBV19 with TRBJ1-1, with D perhaps TRBD1 (6 bases). V lost 5 bases, J lost 0 bases, and 10 bases lay in between. The CDR3 contains 14 residues. The germline gives CDR1 LNHDA, CDR2 SQIVND (reference sequence). CDR3 nucleotides: TGTGCCAGTAGTTCCGGGACATTGAACACTGAAGCTTTCTTT. Its translation is CASSSGTLNTEAFF. Using reference TRBV19 and TRBJ1-1 for the parts outside the CDR3, the full variable domain is DGGITQSPKYLFRKEGQNVTLSCEQNLNHDAMYWYRQDPGQGLRLIYYSQIVNDFQKGDIAEGYSVSREKKESFPLTVTSAQKNPTAFYLCASSSGTLNTEAFFGQGTRLTVV.

The chain is built from TRBV11-3 and TRBJ2-1, with 14 nucleotides matching TRBD2. Trimming at V came to 5 bases and at J to 9 bases, leaving 3 bases not matched to a gene. CDR1 and CDR2 (germline): SGHNT, YENEEA. The CDR3 is 14 amino acids. The DNA for the CDR3 is TGTGCCAGCAGCCACGGACTAGCGGGGGGTGAGCAGTTCTTC. It translates to CASSHGLAGGEQFF.

DNA for the CDR3: TGTGCCAGTAGTATAGCGGGGTCGAACACCGGGGAGCTGTTTTTT. Encoded protein: CASSIAGSNTGELFF. The chain combines TRBV19 with TRBJ2-2; TRBD2 might be the D (5 bases). Deletions cut 1 base from V and 0 bases from J, with 6 bases between. The CDR3 loop spans 15 amino acids. Germline CDR1 and CDR2: LNHDA and SQIVND (reference sequence).

This chain uses TRBV13 with TRBJ2-5; D is perhaps TRBD1 (6 bases). The CDR3 spans 13 residues. Trimming removed 3 bases from V and 7 bases from J, with 12 bases in between. Germline assignment: CDR1 PRHDT and CDR2 FYEKMQ (reference sequence). Written as DNA, the CDR3 is TGTGCCAGCAGCTTGTGGGGGCGTGGGACCCAGTACTTC. Its translation is CASSLWGRGTQYF.